A single sample gave rise to the 21 T cell receptor beta chains below, sequenced in a study of T cells in Graves' hyperthyroidism and ophthalmopathy. RNA transcripts gave rise to amplified TCR beta CDR3 regions. In the first-round RT-PCR of the TCR CDR3, the HTBI primer set was used. TCRdb re-derived calls from the multiplex PCR reads in MiXCR, one entry per CDR3 protein. The repertoire holds under 550,000 distinct CDR3 sequences, about 20% seen once, with 47% in the top ten. Sequenced sample: blood. These receptors all stem from a man aged 40-49 years with Graves' ophthalmopathy.

At least ten counts were recorded for this clonotype. This chain connects TRBV2 to TRBJ2-3; 14 nucleotides line up with TRBD2. The CDR3 length is 17 residues. CDR1 is SNHLY, CDR2 FYNNEI, per germline. J lost 4 bases, V lost 7 bases, and 10 bases had no gene match. For the CDR3, the DNA is TGTGCCAGCACCTTGACTAGCGGGGGGGGACGTGCAGATACGCAGTATTTT. This translates into CASTLTSGGGRADTQYF. Based on the CDR3 plus reference TRBV2 and TRBJ2-3, the full variable domain is EPEVTQTPSHQVTQMGQEVILRCVPISNHLYFYWYRQILGQKVEFLVSFYNNEISEKSEIFDDQFSVERPDGSNFTLKIRSTKLEDSAMYFCASTLTSGGGRADTQYFGPGTRLTVL.

This clonotype came up a few times. This chain links TRBV5-1 with TRBJ2-1; maybe TRBD2 (6 bases). Germline V CDR1 and CDR2: SGHRS, YFSETQ. The V end lost 7 bases, the J end lost 5 bases, and 16 bases lay between the germline ends. CDR3 length: 14 residues. The CDR3 reads CASFLATSDNEQFF. CDR3 in DNA: TGCGCCAGCTTTCTAGCGACCTCGGACAATGAGCAGTTCTTC.

This clonotype appeared a few times. The genes are TRBV20-1 and TRBJ2-5, with 8 nucleotides matching TRBD2. This CDR3 spans 17 amino acids. Germline-derived CDR1 and CDR2 are DFQATT and SNEGSKA (reference sequence). Losses at the gene ends were 5 bases for V and 5 bases for J; bases not matched to a gene: 19. CDR3 DNA sequence: TGCAGTGCTGGCCCCGGGGCGGGGGGCAGGGCACGGGAGACCCAGTACTTC. Protein product: CSAGPGAGGRARETQYF.

The genes are TRBV29-1 and TRBJ2-1; D remains unclear. The CDR3 consists of 13 residues. Germline lookup yields CDR1 SQVTM and CDR2 ANQGSEA. Trimming shortened V by 4 bases and J by 0 bases, and 7 bases separated the two germline ends. CDR3 loop: CSVGRSSYNEQFF. CDR3 DNA: TGCAGCGTTGGCCGGTCCTCCTACAATGAGCAGTTCTTC.

The rearrangement uses TRBV9 and TRBJ2-1; D may be TRBD1 (6 bases). Germline V CDR1 and CDR2: SGDLS, YYNGEE. V was pared by 3 bases and J by 3 bases, with 13 bases between. The CDR3 is 15 amino acids. CDR3 protein: CASSGGRQDYNEQFF. CDR3 nucleotides: TGTGCCAGCAGCGGGGGGCGCCAGGACTACAATGAGCAGTTCTTC.

This clonotype was detected ten times or more. The V call is TRBV7-2, the J call TRBJ2-1; 8 nucleotides agree with TRBD1. Looked up from germline, CDR1 is SGHTA and CDR2 is FQGNSA. The V segment lost 11 bases and the J segment 0 bases; nucleotides outside the gene matches: 24. This CDR3 comprises 20 residues. CDR3 region: CASGAGTGPRRYFSYNEQFF. CDR3 in DNA: TGTGCCTCCGGGGCCGGGACAGGACCAAGGCGATACTTCTCCTACAATGAGCAGTTCTTC. The whole variable domain, remainder taken from reference TRBV7-2 and TRBJ2-1, is GAGVSQSPSNKVTEKGKDVELRCDPISGHTALYWYRQSLGQGLEFLIYFQGNSAPDKSGLPSDRFSAERTGGSVSTLTIQRTQQEDSAVYLCASGAGTGPRRYFSYNEQFFGPGTRLTVL.

This clonotype was detected a few times. The V and J genes are TRBV7-9 and TRBJ2-1, with D possibly TRBD2 on 6 matching bases. CDR1 SEHNR and CDR2 FQNEAQ come from the germline V gene (reference sequence). The ends were cut back, 6 bases at V and 4 bases at J, with 16 bases in the middle. The CDR3 has 15 residues. CDR3 loop: CASSSGSSPYNEQFF. The CDR3 DNA reads TGTGCCAGCAGTTCCGGGAGCTCACCTTACAATGAGCAGTTCTTC.

The table lists this clonotype with many counts. The genes are TRBV28 and TRBJ2-7; TRBD2 aligns across 8 bases. The ends lost 4 bases at V and 3 bases at J; junction bases unmatched: 17. The CDR3 has 18 amino acids. The germline V gene has CDR1 MDHEN and CDR2 SYDVKM. The CDR3 sequence is CASSSTVGIGGGLYEQYF. DNA of the CDR3: TGTGCCAGCAGTTCCACGGTGGGGATCGGGGGGGGACTCTACGAGCAGTACTTC.

This clonotype turned up a few times. This chain links TRBV2 with TRBJ2-1, with TRBD2 as a possible D gene (5 bases). CDR3 length equals 14 residues. Germline V gives CDR1 SNHLY, CDR2 FYNNEI. Between the trimmed V and J ends, which lost 6 bases and 6 bases, there was a span of 15 bases. This chain's CDR3 is CASRGSGISNEQFF. Here the CDR3 DNA reads TGTGCCAGCAGGGGATCCGGGATAAGCAATGAGCAGTTCTTC.

The rearrangement joins TRBV9 to TRBJ2-1, with D hard to call. V lost 0 bases and J 9 bases, leaving 13 bases between the germline ends. CDR1 is SGDLS, CDR2 YYNGEE, per germline. The CDR3 extends over 14 amino acids. In DNA, the CDR3 is TGTGCCAGCAGCGTAGCTAATAGAGTAGGTGAGCAGTTCTTC. Translation: CASSVANRVGEQFF.

This clonotype came up many times. The V gene is TRBV28, the J gene TRBJ2-5; no definite D call. The CDR3 spans 14 residues. Trimming cost V 3 bases and J 4 bases, with 12 bases left between them. Per the germline V gene, CDR1 is MDHEN and CDR2 is SYDVKM. The CDR3 DNA reads as TGTGCCAGCAGTTTGCCCCGCGTCGGAGAGACCCAGTACTTC. Protein: CASSLPRVGETQYF.

The rearrangement links TRBV7-9 to TRBJ2-1; D remains ambiguous. V lost 5 bases, J lost 8 bases, and 16 bases lay in between. CDR1 is SEHNR, CDR2 FQNEAQ, per germline (reference sequence). There are 14 residues in the CDR3. CDR3 coding DNA: TGTGCCAGCAGCCCCCCGGGCACTTCGGATGAGCAGTTCTTC. This sequence encodes CASSPPGTSDEQFF.

At least ten counts were recorded for this clonotype. This chain links TRBV18 with TRBJ2-1, with D possibly being TRBD2 (7 bases). CDR1 and CDR2 from the germline V gene are KGHSH and LQKENI. CDR3 length: 14 amino acids. V was cut by 6 bases and J by 15 bases, with 24 bases left in between. The CDR3 DNA sequence: TGTGCCAGCTCTCTGAGCCGGGGGGCGAGTCAACCGTTCTTC. This translates into CASSLSRGASQPFF.

This chain links TRBV20-1 with TRBJ2-1; D possibly uses TRBD1 or TRBD2 (5 bases each). The CDR3 has 15 amino acids. In germline, CDR1 is DFQATT, CDR2 SNEGSKA (reference sequence). The V and J ends lost 6 bases and 6 bases respectively, with 21 bases between them. The CDR3 spells CSATRLGQGVNEQFF. In nucleotides, the CDR3 is TGCAGTGCGACAAGACTCGGGCAGGGAGTCAATGAGCAGTTCTTC.

This clonotype was seen repeatedly, ten times or more. The chain combines TRBV18 with TRBJ2-1, with a possible D match to TRBD2 (6 bases). Germline-derived CDR1 and CDR2 are KGHSH and LQKENI. The length of the CDR3 is 13 residues. V shed 5 bases and J shed 6 bases, with 11 bases lying between them. As DNA, the CDR3 is TGTGCCAGCTCATCGGACTATGCCAATGAGCAGTTCTTC. The encoded protein is CASSSDYANEQFF. The whole variable domain, remainder taken from reference TRBV18 and TRBJ2-1, is NAGVMQNPRHLVRRRGQEARLRCSPMKGHSHVYWYRQLPEEGLKFMVYLQKENIIDESGMPKERFSAEFPKEGPSILRIQQVVRGDSAAYFCASSSDYANEQFFGPGTRLTVL.

This clonotype was seen many times. The chain carries TRBV6-1 and TRBJ1-2, with D perhaps TRBD1 (6 bases). Per the germline V gene, CDR1 is MNHNS and CDR2 is SASEGT. The V end was cut by 2 bases, the J end by 7 bases, with 14 bases between. This CDR3 spans 14 amino acids. CDR3 sequence reads: CASSEWGGAGGYTF. In DNA, the CDR3 is TGTGCCAGCAGTGAATGGGGGGGCGCAGGTGGCTACACCTTC.

The chain is built from TRBV20-1 and TRBJ1-1; TRBD1 might be the D (5 bases). Per germline, CDR1 DFQATT and CDR2 SNEGSKA (reference sequence). Trimming shortened V by 0 bases and J by 2 bases, and 16 bases separated the two germline ends. The CDR3 length is 16 residues. CDR3 bases: TGCAGTGCTAGAGATGTGGGGCCCCGTCTTAACACTGAAGCTTTCTTT. Translation gives CSARDVGPRLNTEAFF.

The rearrangement links TRBV5-1 to TRBJ2-5; D is perhaps TRBD1 or TRBD2 (7 bases each). CDR3 size: 13 residues. The ends were cut back, 5 bases at V and 3 bases at J, with 11 bases in the middle. CDR1 and CDR2 (germline): SGHRS, YFSETQ. Here the CDR3 reads CASRTGREETQYF. The CDR3 DNA is TGCGCCAGCAGGACAGGGAGGGAAGAGACCCAGTACTTC.

Comment on this clonotype: This may stem from a read error, because a much larger clone lies one nucleotide away. The chain recombines TRBV7-9 with TRBJ2-2; D is uncertain. The CDR3 totals 13 residues. Germline-derived CDR1 and CDR2 are SEHNR and FQNEAQ (reference sequence). Trimming stripped 5 bases from V and 6 bases from J, with 10 bases between. Here the CDR3 DNA reads TGTGCCAGCAGCCTCGAGAGGTCCGGGGAGCTGTTTTTT. This encodes CASSLERSGELFF.

This clonotype was detected ten times or more. The rearrangement joins TRBV27 to TRBJ1-2, with a tentative D call TRBD1 (6 bases). The CDR3 is 13 residues long. Trimming left V 4 bases short and J 4 bases short, with 10 bases between. Per germline, CDR1 MNHEY and CDR2 SMNVEV (reference sequence). The CDR3 DNA reads TGTGCCAGCAGTTGGGGGGCGGGCTATGGCTACACCTTC. Translating it yields CASSWGAGYGYTF.

The chain recombines TRBV7-9 with TRBJ2-3; the D call may be TRBD1 or TRBD2 (6 bases each). This CDR3 comprises 16 residues. Germline V lookup: CDR1 SEHNR, CDR2 FQNEAQ (reference sequence). V lost 5 bases and J lost 1, with 16 bases in between. The CDR3 region is CASSPGGLPGTDTQYF. CDR3 bases: TGTGCCAGCAGCCCCGGGGGCTTACCCGGCACAGATACGCAGTATTTT.